This T cell receptor beta chain is drawn from a study of shared clonotypes between healthy human individuals. Findings of the study overall: Sharing across several donors was seen in roughly 5.2% of naive CD4 clonotypes.

A word on this clone: What it recognizes is unknown. The CDR3 does not close with the conserved phenylalanine or tryptophan, likely indicating a read error. The limits of the CDR3 on the DNA are not certain, so only TCRdb's listed CDR3 is given.

The method was immunoSEQ multiplex PCR; TCRdb's version includes in-frame clones alone and lacks a portion of them. The sample lists 2 million to 2.5 million clones; roughly 93% were seen once. Germline CDR1 reads MNHNS; CDR2 reads SASEGT. The CDR3 is 12 amino acids in total, end residues counted. This TCR was sampled from a man aged 18 to 29 in good health. Some clones in this sample may be carry-over from other donors' samples. Sequencing was carried out using naive CD4+ T cells from PBMCs. Described subset: CD45RA+ positively selected. This chain connects TRBV6-1 to TRBJ1-1. CDR3 amino acids: CASSEGLRDPSL.